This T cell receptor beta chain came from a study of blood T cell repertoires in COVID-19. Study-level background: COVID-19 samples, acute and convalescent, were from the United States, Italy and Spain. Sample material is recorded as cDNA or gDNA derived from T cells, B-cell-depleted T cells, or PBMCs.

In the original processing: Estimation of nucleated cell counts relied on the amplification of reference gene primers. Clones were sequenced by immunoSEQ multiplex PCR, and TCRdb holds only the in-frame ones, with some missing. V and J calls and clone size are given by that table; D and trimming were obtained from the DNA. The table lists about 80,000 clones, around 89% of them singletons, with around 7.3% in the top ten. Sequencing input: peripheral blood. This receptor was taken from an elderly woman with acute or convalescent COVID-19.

The CDR3 DNA sequence: TGCGCCAGCAGCTTGGGCCTAGCGGGGGTTATCCAAGAGACCCAGTACTTC. Its translation is CASSLGLAGVIQETQYF. The chain couples TRBV5-1 to TRBJ2-5; 10 nucleotides line up with TRBD2. V lost 0 bases, J lost 1 base, and 6 bases stayed unmatched. CDR3 length equals 17 residues. Germline lookup yields CDR1 SGHRS and CDR2 YFSETQ.